One sample yielded the 25 T cell receptor beta chains listed below, sequenced in a study of blood T cell repertoires in COVID-19. Here immunoSEQ multiplex PCR was the method, and the copy in TCRdb shows in-frame clones only, minus some. The table includes roughly 200,000 clones, 88% detected once. Sequences were obtained from peripheral blood. The receptors come from a woman in her 30s with acute or convalescent COVID-19.

J is TRBJ1-2 and V is TRBV10-1; D might be TRBD1 (6 bases). The CDR3 is made up of 14 amino acids. The germline V gene has CDR1 WNHNN and CDR2 SYGVQD (reference sequence). The ends were cut back, 4 bases at V and 4 bases at J, with 13 bases in the middle. In nucleotides, the CDR3 is TGCGCCAGCAGTGCCTCAACAGGGCCCTATGGCTACACCTTC. This translates into CASSASTGPYGYTF.

Only a few counts were recorded for this clone. This chain joins TRBV29-1 and TRBJ1-1; D remains unclear. Trimming took off 0 bases at V and 0 bases at J, with 11 bases between the two ends. The CDR3 totals 15 residues. From germline, CDR1 is SQVTM and CDR2 ANQGSEA. CDR3: CSVEDPRGMNTEAFF. The CDR3 DNA reads as TGCAGCGTTGAAGATCCCCGGGGAATGAACACTGAAGCTTTCTTT.

The chain employs TRBV11-3 and TRBJ1-1, with no clear D. Germline CDR1 SGHNT, CDR2 YENEEA. This CDR3 has 12 residues. V lost 0 bases and J lost 7, with 6 bases in between. The CDR3 nucleotides are TGTGCCAGCAGCTTAGAGGGAGATGAAGCTTTCTTT. Translated: CASSLEGDEAFF. The variable domain in full, completed from reference TRBV11-3 and TRBJ1-1, reads EAGVVQSPRYKIIEKKQPVAFWCNPISGHNTLYWYLQNLGQGPELLIRYENEEAVDDSQLPKDRFSAERLKGVDSTLKIQPAELGDSAVYLCASSLEGDEAFFGQGTRLTVV.

The chain employs TRBV10-3 and TRBJ1-2; 7 nucleotides agree with TRBD1. The J segment lost 4 bases and the V segment lost 6 bases, leaving 8 bases of the junction unmatched. The CDR3 loop spans 14 amino acids. Germline V gene data show CDR1 as ENHRY and CDR2 as SYGVKD. In DNA form, the CDR3 reads TGTGCCATCAGCAACAGGGGCTTGGGCTATGGCTACACCTTC. Its translation is CAISNRGLGYGYTF.

This chain links TRBV7-9 with TRBJ1-5, with TRBD1 identical over 8 bases. Germline CDR1 SEHNR, CDR2 FQNEAQ (reference sequence). V trimming: 5 bases; J trimming: 5 bases; junction bases outside the gene matches: 2. CDR3 size: 13 residues. Here the CDR3 reads CASSPQGDQPQHF. CDR3 DNA: TGTGCCAGCAGCCCACAGGGGGATCAGCCCCAGCATTTT.

This chain connects TRBV5-4 to TRBJ1-1; D uncertain. This CDR3 is 13 amino acids long. Trimming pared 4 bases from V and 3 bases from J, leaving 10 bases between. Germline V gene lookup returns CDR1 SGHNT and CDR2 YYREEE (reference sequence). CDR3 in DNA: TGTGCCAGCAGCCAGATTCTTGACACTGAAGCTTTCTTT. Translated: CASSQILDTEAFF. Variable domain in full (rest from reference TRBV5-4 and TRBJ1-1): ETGVTQSPTHLIKTRGQQVTLRCSSQSGHNTVSWYQQALGQGPQFIFQYYREEENGRGNFPPRFSGLQFPNYSSELNVNALELDDSALYLCASSQILDTEAFFGQGTRLTVV.

The V and J genes are TRBV11-3 and TRBJ2-7, with 11 bases matching TRBD2. The CDR3 covers 16 residues. J lost 3 bases, V lost 5 bases, and 9 bases had no gene match. Germline V gives CDR1 SGHNT, CDR2 YENEEA. The CDR3 is CASSGRGTSGSYEQYF. As DNA, the CDR3 is TGTGCCAGCAGCGGACGAGGGACTAGCGGAAGCTACGAGCAGTACTTC.

The rearrangement uses TRBV7-9 and TRBJ1-5, with TRBD1 matching 7 bases. The CDR3 covers 15 residues. With V trimmed by 4 bases and J by 0 bases, 3 bases remained unmatched. Germline values: CDR1 SEHNR, CDR2 FQNEAQ (reference sequence). The CDR3 DNA sequence: TGTGCCAGCAGCTCAACAGGGGTTAGCAATCAGCCCCAGCATTTT. It codes for CASSSTGVSNQPQHF.

The rearrangement links TRBV7-9 to TRBJ2-5; 7 bases are shared with TRBD2. This CDR3 contains 16 residues. Trimming removed 5 bases from V and 0 bases from J; junction bases left unmatched: 9. Per germline, CDR1 SEHNR and CDR2 FQNEAQ (reference sequence). This chain's CDR3 is CASSPRLALYQETQYF. DNA for the CDR3: TGTGCCAGCAGCCCCCGACTAGCCCTGTACCAAGAGACCCAGTACTTC.

This chain links TRBV3-1 (or the pseudogene TRBV3-2) with TRBJ2-3; 8 bases align to TRBD1. Trimming cost V 11 bases and J 5 bases; bases outside gene matches: 3. CDR3 length: 11 residues. Germline V lookup: CDR1 LGHDT, CDR2 YNNKEL (reference sequence). Here the CDR3 reads CAPQGVDTQYF. The CDR3 DNA sequence: TGTGCCCCACAGGGGGTAGATACGCAGTATTTT.

The rearrangement joins TRBV27 to TRBJ1-5; maybe TRBD1 (5 bases). V was shortened by 4 bases and J by 7 bases, with 11 bases between the two germline ends. The germline V gene encodes CDR1 MNHEY and CDR2 SMNVEV (reference sequence). The CDR3 consists of 13 residues. The DNA of the CDR3 is TGTGCCAGCAGTTCAGCTAGGGGACAGCCCCAGCATTTT. This sequence encodes CASSSARGQPQHF.

V and J are TRBV30 and TRBJ2-1; no firm D call. The CDR3 extends over 12 amino acids. The germline V gene has CDR1 GTSNPN and CDR2 SVGIG (reference sequence). Trimming pared 8 bases from V and 9 bases from J, leaving 17 bases between. For the CDR3, the DNA is TGTGCCGCACTCCGGGTCCAATTTGAGCAGTTCTTC. Protein: CAALRVQFEQFF.

V gene TRBV19 combines with J gene TRBJ2-7; a possible D gene is TRBD1 (6 bases). The CDR3 length is 14 residues. Trimming shortened V by 3 bases and J by 2 bases, and 11 bases separated the two germline ends. In germline, CDR1 is LNHDA, CDR2 SQIVND (reference sequence). Here the CDR3 reads CASSMTGFPYEQYF. The CDR3 coding sequence is TGTGCCAGTAGTATGACAGGATTCCCCTACGAGCAGTACTTC.

This sequence joins TRBV5-1 and TRBJ1-1; possibly TRBD1 for D (5 bases). The CDR3 consists of 14 residues. Germline V gene sequence: CDR1 SGHRS, CDR2 YFSETQ. Between the trimmed V and J ends, which lost 5 bases and 1 base, there was a span of 12 bases. In nucleotides, the CDR3 is TGCGCCAGCAGAGAAGGTACAGGGAACACTGAAGCTTTCTTT. Its protein product is CASREGTGNTEAFF.

The V gene is TRBV27, the J gene TRBJ2-7, with 9 bases fitting TRBD2. This CDR3 comprises 16 residues. V was pared by 2 bases and J by 7 bases, with 12 bases of the junction left unmatched. In germline, CDR1 is MNHEY, CDR2 SMNVEV (reference sequence). CDR3 in amino acids: CASSLPKAGGYTEQYF. The DNA of the CDR3 is TGTGCCAGCAGTTTACCAAAAGCGGGAGGATATACTGAGCAGTACTTC.

The rearrangement joins TRBV6-6 to TRBJ1-5, with 10 bases matching TRBD1. J lost 10 bases, V lost 5 bases, and 8 bases had no gene match. CDR1 MNHNY and CDR2 SVGAGI come from the germline V gene (reference sequence). The CDR3 length is 14 residues. The CDR3 loop reads CASSRQGASLPQHF. The DNA for the CDR3 is TGTGCCAGCAGTAGACAGGGGGCTTCTCTTCCCCAGCATTTT.

This CDR3 reads CASGNRGLEQFF. DNA of the CDR3: TGTGCCAGCGGCAATAGGGGGCTTGAGCAGTTCTTC. The V gene is TRBV6-6, the J gene TRBJ2-1; TRBD1 matches 7 bases. The CDR3 is 12 residues long. V was pared by 8 bases and J by 9 bases, with 7 bases of the junction left unmatched. Germline V gene lookup returns CDR1 MNHNY and CDR2 SVGAGI (reference sequence).

J is TRBJ1-1 and V is TRBV3-1 (or the pseudogene TRBV3-2), with D maybe TRBD1 (6 bases). There are 14 residues in the CDR3. V lost 4 bases and J lost 6, with 15 bases in between. Germline V lookup: CDR1 LGHDT, CDR2 YNNKEL (reference sequence). The CDR3 protein is CASSLRGASAEAFF. The CDR3 DNA reads as TGTGCCAGCAGCCTGCGGGGGGCTTCGGCTGAAGCTTTCTTT.

V usage is TRBV28 and J usage is TRBJ2-7, with 10 positions matching TRBD1. V was clipped by 4 bases and J by 5 bases; unmatched bases: 8. The CDR3 consists of 15 residues. CDR1 is MDHEN, CDR2 SYDVKM, per germline. The CDR3 sequence: CASSSTGTGVHEQYF. As DNA, the CDR3 is TGTGCCAGCAGTTCGACCGGGACAGGGGTCCACGAGCAGTACTTC.

V is TRBV19 and J is TRBJ1-1; no clear D. Germline V gene lookup returns CDR1 LNHDA and CDR2 SQIVND (reference sequence). This CDR3 spans 13 amino acids. V dropped 6 bases and J dropped 2 bases, with 10 bases sitting between them. CDR3 nucleotide sequence: TGTGCCAGTAGCACGGCGGTCAACACTGAAGCTTTCTTT. Encoded protein: CASSTAVNTEAFF.

J is TRBJ1-1 and V is TRBV28, with TRBD1 matching 10 bases. This CDR3 has 17 amino acids. V lost 5 bases to trimming and J lost 10 bases; unmatched junction nucleotides: 19. The germline CDR1 and CDR2 sequences are MDHEN and SYDVKM. The CDR3 DNA sequence: TGTGCCAGCAGTCACTCCCGGGACAGGGGATCAAGTCGCAGAGCTTTCTTT. This gives the protein CASSHSRDRGSSRRAFF.

The V gene is TRBV28, the J gene TRBJ2-5; TRBD2 aligns across 7 bases. This CDR3 is built from 17 residues. Trimming removed 4 bases from V and 3 bases from J; junction bases left unmatched: 14. The germline V gene encodes CDR1 MDHEN and CDR2 SYDVKM. The CDR3 loop is CASSSLPEASGKETQYF. The CDR3 bases are TGTGCCAGCAGTTCCCTCCCCGAGGCTAGCGGTAAAGAGACCCAGTACTTC.

This clone was recorded once. Other DNA sequences in this sample translate to the same CDR3. J is TRBJ2-7 and V is TRBV30; D perhaps matches TRBD2 (5 bases). Germline V lookup: CDR1 GTSNPN, CDR2 SVGIG (reference sequence). This CDR3 contains 12 residues. V lost 0 bases to trimming and J lost 4 bases, with 7 bases between them. CDR3 sequence (DNA): TGTGCCTGGAGTGTCAGCGGTTACGAGCAGTACTTC. Protein: CAWSVSGYEQYF.

This chain links TRBV5-5 with TRBJ1-5, with D tentatively TRBD1 (5 bases). CDR3 length: 15 amino acids. V was trimmed by 1 base and J by 9 bases, leaving 17 bases between them. Germline CDR1 is SGHKS and CDR2 is YYEKEE (reference sequence). This CDR3 reads CASSLWMGGGWPQHF. CDR3 in DNA: TGTGCCAGCAGCTTGTGGATGGGGGGTGGGTGGCCCCAGCATTTT. Based on the CDR3 plus reference TRBV5-5 and TRBJ1-5, the full variable domain is DAGVTQSPTHLIKTRGQQVTLRCSPISGHKSVSWYQQVLGQGPQFIFQYYEKEERGRGNFPDRFSARQFPNYSSELNVNALLLGDSALYLCASSLWMGGGWPQHFGDGTRLSIL.

The chain employs TRBV7-9 and TRBJ2-7, with a tentative D call TRBD2 (6 bases). This CDR3 is built from 12 residues. Germline-derived CDR1 and CDR2 are SEHNR and FQNEAQ (reference sequence). The V and J ends lost 8 bases and 3 bases respectively, with 11 bases between them. The CDR3 sequence is CASLGGDYEQYF. CDR3 nucleotides: TGTGCCAGCTTGGGGGGAGACTACGAGCAGTACTTC.